The 6 T cell receptor beta chains reported below all come from one sample, sequenced in a study of blood T cell repertoires in COVID-19 (dated by TCRdb to the early 2020s). Library preparation was by the immunoSEQ multiplex PCR assay. This is the immuneACCESS table as TCRdb keeps it, with only in-frame sequences that have V and J called. A part of the clones is gone; compared with another copy, unresolved V genes explain less than half, and the rest is unexplained. The sample profile shows a few hundred thousand clones; around 89% of them were found once. The ten top clones hold approximately 0.84% of the sample. The specimen sequenced was peripheral blood. The source is a man aged 25-45 years with acute or convalescent COVID-19.

This chain links TRBV6-5 with TRBJ1-1; maybe TRBD1 (6 bases). CDR3 size: 14 residues. The ends were cut back, 1 base at V and 7 bases at J, with 13 bases in the middle. From germline, CDR1 is MNHEY and CDR2 SVGAGI. CDR3 sequence (DNA): TGTGCCAGCAGTTACTTGGGGGCGGCAAATGAAGCTTTCTTT. Translating it yields CASSYLGAANEAFF.

This chain joins TRBV6-5 and TRBJ1-2; 8 bases are shared with TRBD1. The CDR3 is 12 residues long. CDR1 MNHEY and CDR2 SVGAGI come from the germline V gene. The junction had 3 bases not matched to a gene; V was cut back by 10 bases and J by 2 bases. The CDR3, as DNA: TGTGCCACCGGGGACAGGAACTATGGCTACACCTTC. Amino acids: CATGDRNYGYTF.

The rearrangement uses TRBV5-8 and TRBJ1-1, with 8 bases lining up with TRBD1. The CDR3 length is 15 residues. Losses at the gene ends were 0 bases for V and 11 bases for J; bases not matched to a gene: 12. In germline, CDR1 is SGHTS, CDR2 YDEGEE. As DNA, the CDR3 is TGTGCCAGCAGCTTGGAGGTGGCAGGGGGCGCAAAGGCTTTCTTT. Its translation: CASSLEVAGGAKAFF.

V usage is TRBV14 and J usage is TRBJ1-1; D gene uncertain. The CDR3 has 15 amino acids. Germline CDR1 and CDR2: SGHDN and FVKESK. Trimming left V 4 bases short and J 0 bases short, with 12 bases between. The chain's CDR3 is CASSRSGSLNTEAFF. The CDR3 DNA follows: TGTGCCAGCAGCCGAAGCGGCAGCTTGAACACTGAAGCTTTCTTT. The full variable domain, in which reference TRBV14 and TRBJ1-1 provide the parts outside the CDR3, is EAGVTQFPSHSVIEKGQTVTLRCDPISGHDNLYWYRRVMGKEIKFLLHFVKESKQDESGMPNNRFLAERTGGTYSTLKVQPAELEDSGVYFCASSRSGSLNTEAFFGQGTRLTVV.

This clone occurred many times. J is TRBJ1-4 and V is TRBV5-5; perhaps TRBD1 as D (6 bases). The CDR3 is made up of 13 amino acids. Trimming took 2 bases from V and 10 from J, leaving 12 bases between them. Germline lookup yields CDR1 SGHKS and CDR2 YYEKEE (reference sequence). The CDR3 nucleotides are TGTGCCAGCAGCTTCACAGGGTTTGGAAAACTGTTTTTT. It translates to CASSFTGFGKLFF.

This clone was seen many times. The chain carries TRBV12-2 and TRBJ1-5; the table gives TRBD1 as D, unverified against the DNA. TRBV12-2 is reported as a pseudogene. The CDR3 sequence is 13 residues long. This CDR3 reads CASRGTGGQPQHF. The CDR3 DNA follows: TGTGCAAGTCGTGGGACAGGGGGGCAGCCCCAGCATTTT.